This T cell receptor beta chain was found in a study of CD8 T cells in ankylosing spondylitis (dated by TCRdb to 2015 to 2018). For the wider study: T cell receptor beta repertoires were profiled in healthy donors and ankylosing spondylitis patients so that disease-linked TCR variants could be found. Peripheral blood samples were taken, and synovial fluid was additionally collected from ankylosing spondylitis patients. The full study cohort was made up of 25 to 30 ankylosing spondylitis patients and roughly 100 healthy donors. Broader findings and caveats from the paper: A TCR beta motif of eight highly homologous amino acid variants appeared characteristic of blood from ankylosing spondylitis patients. The disease-linked clones were reported as significantly enriched in matched synovial fluid samples from ankylosing spondylitis patients. Some TCR beta motif variants had previously been reported in synovial fluid and blood of reactive arthritis patients, which suggested common disease-initiation mechanisms. In peripheral blood, the disease-linked clones were found at relatively low frequencies and had a CD8+ phenotype.

Taken from the germline V gene, the CDR1 and CDR2 loops are SGHRS and YFSETQ. The CDR3 runs 11 amino acids, cysteine and phenylalanine included. The DNA shown is the 33-base CDR3, in frame from base 1. The germline V end is reduced by 4 bases and the J end by 9 bases; junction bases left unmatched: 3. TCRdb lists the instrument as Illumina HiSeq 2500. Quantitative 5'-RACE with molecular barcodes was used to prepare TCR beta libraries. On the study's bioinformatics: A new computational method, built on a probabilistic model of VDJ rearrangement, was used to identify disease-linked TCR variants. The raw public data were reprocessed by TCRdb itself: fastp quality trimming at Q25, MiXCR clonotype calling, in-frame beta chains only. Duplicate CDR3 protein sequences are folded into a single record with the most common DNA and genes. The V and J calls here are based on TCRdb, not the publication. The table for this sample lists 300,000 to 350,000 distinct CDR3 sequences; less than 25% of them were counted only once. The top ten hold 3.5% of the sample.

A note on this clonotype: The target of this receptor is not known. Base qualities are not recorded, but no much larger clone differs from it by a single base.

Source material: blood, either unsorted or a sorted T cell fraction (not recorded which). The sequence joins TRBV5-1 to TRBJ1-1; the central 7 bases match TRBD1. This sequence originates from a female donor with ankylosing spondylitis or in good health (not recorded which). CDR3 protein: CASSRGGKAFF. The sequenced DNA is TGCGCCAGCAGCCGAGGGGGCAAAGCTTTCTTT.